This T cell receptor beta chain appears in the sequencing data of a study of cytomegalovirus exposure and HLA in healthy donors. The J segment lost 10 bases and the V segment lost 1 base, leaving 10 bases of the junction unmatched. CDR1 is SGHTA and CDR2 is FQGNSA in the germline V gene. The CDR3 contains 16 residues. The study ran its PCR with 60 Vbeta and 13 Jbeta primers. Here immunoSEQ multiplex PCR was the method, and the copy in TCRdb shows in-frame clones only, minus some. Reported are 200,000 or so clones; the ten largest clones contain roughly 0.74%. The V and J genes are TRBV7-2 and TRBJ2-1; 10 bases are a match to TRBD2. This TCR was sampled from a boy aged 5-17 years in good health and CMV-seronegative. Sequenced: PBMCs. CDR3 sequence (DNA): TGTGCCAGCAGCTTAGAAAGGCTAGCGGGAGTGGGAGAGCAGTTCTTC. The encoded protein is CASSLERLAGVGEQFF.